Listed below are T cell receptor beta chains from one sample, sequenced in a study of blood T cell repertoires in COVID-19. Assay: immunoSEQ multiplex PCR; the TCRdb copy retains only in-frame clones and omits some. The profile shows over 150,000 clones, approximately 90% of them singletons. Material: peripheral blood. These receptors all stem from a woman aged 55-70 years who had recovered from COVID-19. Both conserved end residues are part of each CDR3. D genes are given only for firm matches. Expanded clones are given a class, and other clones once, few, many or no size at all.

>.|TRBJ2-1|TRBV19|TRBD2
TGTGCCAGCGGACTAGCGGGGGGCACTGAGCAGTTCTTC
CASGLAGGTEQFF
>.|TRBJ2-1|TRBV4-2|.
TGTGCCAGCCTACCGGGTAGCGGTGGCCACAATGAGCAGTTCTTC
CASLPGSGGHNEQFF
>.|TRBJ1-2|TRBV6-5|TRBD1
TGTGCCAGCGTCCCAGGACAGGGGGGGTATGGCTACACCTTC
CASVPGQGGYGYTF
>.|TRBJ2-3|TRBV5-1|TRBD2
TGCGCAAAGGCGGGGGGGCCTCCCGGCACAGATACGCAGTATTTT
CAKAGGPPGTDTQYF
>.|TRBJ2-7|TRBV5-1|TRBD1
TGCGCTAGCAGCTCGGGGGACAGGGAAGGTCAGGAGCAGTACTTC
CASSSGDREGQEQYF
>.|TRBJ2-2|TRBV24-1|TRBD1
TGTGCCACCAGTGTAGGACAGGTGAACACCGGGGAGCTGTTTTTT
CATSVGQVNTGELFF
>.|TRBJ2-7|TRBV2|.
TGTGCCAGCAGTGAGGTAGCGTCCAGGGGTTACGCCGAGCAGTACTTC
CASSEVASRGYAEQYF
>.|TRBJ1-4|TRBV10-1|TRBD1
TGCGCCAGCAGTCCGGGACAGGGGGCGGAAAAACTGTTTTTT
CASSPGQGAEKLFF
>once|TRBJ2-3|TRBV3-1/TRBV3-2|TRBD2
TGTGCCAGCAGCCCCACGGGGGGGAGGACAGATACGCAGTATTTT
CASSPTGGRTDTQYF
>.|TRBJ2-1|TRBV12-3/TRBV12-4|.
TGTGCCAGCAGTCCCGGGACTCGACAGTTCTTC
CASSPGTRQFF
>.|TRBJ2-7|TRBV14|TRBD1
TGTGCCAGCAGCCAATGGACAGGGGGCAGGTACGAGCAGTACTTC
CASSQWTGGRYEQYF
>.|TRBJ2-1|TRBV6-1|TRBD1
TGTGCCAGCAGTGAGAGACAGGGGCCCTACAATGAGCAGTTCTTC
CASSERQGPYNEQFF
>.|TRBJ2-1|TRBV29-1|TRBD2
TGCAGCGTTGAAGATTGGAGGGGACTAGCGGGGAATGAGCAGTTCTTC
CSVEDWRGLAGNEQFF
>once|TRBJ2-5|TRBV2|TRBD1
TGTGCCAGCAATCTGCAGGGGGCGCGGGAAGAGACCCAGTACTTC
CASNLQGAREETQYF
>.|TRBJ1-2|TRBV30|TRBD1
TGTGCCTGGATTAAGATCCGGACAGGGGATGGCTACACCTTC
CAWIKIRTGDGYTF
>.|TRBJ2-3|TRBV7-9|TRBD2
TGTGCCAGCACCGATGCCGGGACTAGCGGGGCGGCCACAGATACGCAGTATTTT
CASTDAGTSGAATDTQYF
>once|TRBJ1-5|TRBV6-6|.
TGTGCCAGCAGTTACAGCGACACGGGATATCAGCCCCAGCATTTT
CASSYSDTGYQPQHF
>once|TRBJ2-1|TRBV11-3|.
TGTGCCAGCAGCTTAGAGGTTGGGCATGAGCAGTTCTTC
CASSLEVGHEQFF
>once|TRBJ1-1|TRBV10-3|.
TGTGCCATCAGTGAGTCGATGTTAAGGGGCTATACTGAAGCTTTCTTT
CAISESMLRGYTEAFF
>.|TRBJ1-2|TRBV4-2|TRBD1
TGTGCCAGCAGCGAAATCGGCCCCGGACAGGGCCAGGATGGCTACACCTTC
CASSEIGPGQGQDGYTF
>few|TRBJ1-1|TRBV6-5|TRBD1
TGTGCCAGCAACCGACAGGGAGGCACTGAAGCTTTCTTT
CASNRQGGTEAFF
>.|TRBJ2-5|TRBV7-3|TRBD1
TGTGCCAGCAGCTTAATGGGACAGGGAACACAAGAGACCCAGTACTTC
CASSLMGQGTQETQYF
>.|TRBJ2-1|TRBV19|TRBD2
TGTGCCAGTAGTACCCGGGGTAGCGGGGGGAATGAGCAGTTCTTC
CASSTRGSGGNEQFF
>.|TRBJ2-5|TRBV7-5|.
TGTGTCAGAAGCTTAGTGAGGGCGACGGTCCTGGAGACCCAGTACTTC
CVRSLVRATVLETQYF
>.|TRBJ1-5|TRBV24-1|TRBD1
TGTGCCACCAGTGATCGGGACAGCCAGCCCCAGCATTTT
CATSDRDSQPQHF
>.|TRBJ1-5|TRBV6-2/TRBV6-3|.
TGTGCCAGCAGTTACTCGATGGCAATGACACAGCCCCAGCATTTT
CASSYSMAMTQPQHF
>.|TRBJ1-1|TRBV7-8|.
TGTGCCACCATGGGGGATCGGGGGACTGAAGCTTTCTTT
CATMGDRGTEAFF